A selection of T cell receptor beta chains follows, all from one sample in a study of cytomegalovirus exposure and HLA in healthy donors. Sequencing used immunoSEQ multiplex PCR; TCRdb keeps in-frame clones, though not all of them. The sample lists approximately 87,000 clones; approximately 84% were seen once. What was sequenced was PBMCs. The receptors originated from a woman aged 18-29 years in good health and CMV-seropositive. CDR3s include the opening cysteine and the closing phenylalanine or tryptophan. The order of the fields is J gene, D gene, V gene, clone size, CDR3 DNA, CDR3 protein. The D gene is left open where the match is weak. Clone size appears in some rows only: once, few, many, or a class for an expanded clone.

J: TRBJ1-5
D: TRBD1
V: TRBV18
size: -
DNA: TGTGCCAGCTCGTCAGGGACAGGGGGCCTCTATCAGCCCCAGCATTTT
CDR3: CASSSGTGGLYQPQHF

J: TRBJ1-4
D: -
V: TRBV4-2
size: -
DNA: TGTGCCAGCAGCCCCCCGATCAGGGCAACTAATGAAAAACTGTTTTTT
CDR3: CASSPPIRATNEKLFF

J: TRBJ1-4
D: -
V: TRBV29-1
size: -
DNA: TGCAGCGTTGCCGGACATGGGGATAATGAAAAACTGTTTTTT
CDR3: CSVAGHGDNEKLFF

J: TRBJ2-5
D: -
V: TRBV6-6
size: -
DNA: TGTGCCAGCCTCAGGGCTGGAGAGACCCAGTACTTC
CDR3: CASLRAGETQYF

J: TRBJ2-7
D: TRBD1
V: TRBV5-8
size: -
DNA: TGTGCCAGCAGCTTGTTTTATGGGGACAGCCGCTCCTACGAGCAGTACTTC
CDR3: CASSLFYGDSRSYEQYF

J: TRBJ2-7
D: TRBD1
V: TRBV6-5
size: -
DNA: TGTGCCAGCAGTTACGGGAACAGGGGTAGCGAGCAGTACTTC
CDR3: CASSYGNRGSEQYF

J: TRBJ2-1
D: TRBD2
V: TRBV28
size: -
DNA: TGTGCCAGCAGCCCTAGCGGGAGGGGTGAGCAGTTCTTC
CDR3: CASSPSGRGEQFF

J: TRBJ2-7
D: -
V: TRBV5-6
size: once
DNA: TGTGCCAGCAGTTTGCACGGGACTCTCTCCTACGAGCAGTACTTC
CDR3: CASSLHGTLSYEQYF

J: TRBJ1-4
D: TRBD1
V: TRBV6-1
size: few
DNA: TGTGCCAGCAGTGAAGGCGGAGGGGGCGAAAAACTGTTTTTT
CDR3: CASSEGGGGEKLFF

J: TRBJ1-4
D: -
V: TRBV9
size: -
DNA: TGTGCCAGCAGCGTAGGACAGGACACGAAAAAACTGTTTTTT
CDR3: CASSVGQDTKKLFF